Listed here are 2 T cell receptor beta chains from one sample, sequenced in a study of PD-L1 blockade in urothelial cancer. Time point given: peripheral blood 6 weeks after treatment start. The repertoire was sequenced with immunoSEQ multiplex PCR; TCRdb's copy has only in-frame clones and lacks some. The repertoire holds more than 60,000 clones, with roughly 90% as singletons. This specimen consisted of PBMCs, obtained around atezolizumab (anti-PD-L1) treatment. Every receptor here comes from a man aged 60 to 69 with urothelial cancer.

This rearrangement joins TRBV7-9 to TRBJ2-7; D uncertain. The CDR3 loop spans 12 amino acids. Germline lookup yields CDR1 SEHNR and CDR2 FQNEAQ (reference sequence). Trimming left V 4 bases short and J 1 base short, with 5 bases between. The CDR3 spells CASSSISYEQYF. CDR3 nucleotides: TGTGCCAGCAGCTCCATTTCCTACGAGCAGTACTTC.

The chain combines TRBV19 with TRBJ1-1, with D possibly matching TRBD1 (5 bases). This CDR3 contains 16 residues. CDR1 is LNHDA, CDR2 SQIVND, per germline (reference sequence). V lost 6 bases and J lost 4, with 21 bases in between. CDR3 protein: CASSTQVTSRVTEAFF. DNA of the CDR3: TGTGCCAGTAGCACTCAGGTGACCAGCAGGGTCACTGAAGCTTTCTTT.